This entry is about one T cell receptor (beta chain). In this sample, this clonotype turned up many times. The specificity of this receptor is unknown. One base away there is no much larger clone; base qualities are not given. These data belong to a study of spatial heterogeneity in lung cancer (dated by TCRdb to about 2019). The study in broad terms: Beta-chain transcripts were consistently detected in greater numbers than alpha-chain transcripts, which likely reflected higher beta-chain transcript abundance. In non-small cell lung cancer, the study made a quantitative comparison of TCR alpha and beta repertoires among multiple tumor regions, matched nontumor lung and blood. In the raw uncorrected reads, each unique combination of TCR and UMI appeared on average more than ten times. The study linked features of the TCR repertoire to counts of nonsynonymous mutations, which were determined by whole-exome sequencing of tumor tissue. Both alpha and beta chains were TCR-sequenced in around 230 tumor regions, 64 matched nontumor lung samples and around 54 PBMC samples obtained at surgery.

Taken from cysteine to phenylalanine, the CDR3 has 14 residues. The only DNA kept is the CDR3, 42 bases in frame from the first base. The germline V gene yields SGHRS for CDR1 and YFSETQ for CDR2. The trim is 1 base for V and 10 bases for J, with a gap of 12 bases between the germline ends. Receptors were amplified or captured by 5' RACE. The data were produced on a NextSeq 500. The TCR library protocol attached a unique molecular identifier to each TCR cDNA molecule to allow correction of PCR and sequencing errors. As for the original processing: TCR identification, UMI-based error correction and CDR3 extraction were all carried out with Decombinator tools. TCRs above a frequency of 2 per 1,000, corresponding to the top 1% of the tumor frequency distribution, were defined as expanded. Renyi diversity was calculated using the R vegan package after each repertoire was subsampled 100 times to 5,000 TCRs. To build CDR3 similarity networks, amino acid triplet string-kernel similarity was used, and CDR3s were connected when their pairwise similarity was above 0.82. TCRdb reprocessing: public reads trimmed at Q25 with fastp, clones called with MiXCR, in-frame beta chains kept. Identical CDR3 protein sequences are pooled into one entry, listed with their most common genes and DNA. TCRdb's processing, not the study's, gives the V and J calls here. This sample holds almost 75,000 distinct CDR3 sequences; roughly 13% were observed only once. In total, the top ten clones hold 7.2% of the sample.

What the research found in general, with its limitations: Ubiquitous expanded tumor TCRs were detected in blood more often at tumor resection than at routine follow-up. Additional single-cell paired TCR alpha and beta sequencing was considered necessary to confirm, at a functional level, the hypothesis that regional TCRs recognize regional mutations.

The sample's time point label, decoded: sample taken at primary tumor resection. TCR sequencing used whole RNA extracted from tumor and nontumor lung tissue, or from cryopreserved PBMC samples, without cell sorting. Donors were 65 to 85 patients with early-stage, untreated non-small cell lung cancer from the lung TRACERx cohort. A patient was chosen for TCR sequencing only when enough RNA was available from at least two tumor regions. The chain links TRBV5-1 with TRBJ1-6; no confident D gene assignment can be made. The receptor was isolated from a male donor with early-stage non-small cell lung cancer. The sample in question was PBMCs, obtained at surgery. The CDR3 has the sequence CASSLKSVGSPLHF. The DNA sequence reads TGCGCCAGCAGCTTGAAGTCCGTCGGGTCACCCCTCCACTTT. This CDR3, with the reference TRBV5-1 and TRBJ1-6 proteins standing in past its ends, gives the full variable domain KAGVTQTPRYLIKTRGQQVTLSCSPISGHRSVSWYQQTPGQGLQFLFEYFSETQRNKGNFPGRFSGRQFSNSRSEMNVSTLELGDSALYLCASSLKSVGSPLHFGNGTRLTVT.